These T cell receptor beta chains were read from a single sample in a study of cytomegalovirus exposure and HLA in healthy donors. The data were produced by immunoSEQ multiplex PCR, yet TCRdb's version contains in-frame clones alone and is incomplete. The table records 150,000 or so clones, roughly 80% of them present only once. Sequencing was performed on PBMCs. The receptors come from a woman between 35 and 50 years old in good health and CMV-seronegative. Each CDR3 is given with its conserved first and last residue. D genes are given only for firm matches. A clone size is listed for some rows: how often the clone was seen (once, few, many), or a class if it is expanded.

TRBV28,TRBJ2-1,NA,NA,CASSQPQGLEQFF,TGTGCCAGCAGCCAGCCCCAGGGTCTTGAGCAGTTCTTC
TRBV5-4,TRBJ2-1,NA,NA,CASSLEGLAYNEQFF,TGTGCCAGCAGCTTGGAAGGACTGGCCTACAATGAGCAGTTCTTC
TRBV5-4,TRBJ1-1,TRBD1,NA,CASSLTGETEAFF,TGTGCCAGCAGCTTGACAGGGGAGACTGAAGCTTTCTTT
TRBV6-1,TRBJ1-2,NA,NA,CASSEVGVRGYTF,TGTGCCAGCAGTGAAGTCGGGGTTAGGGGCTACACCTTC
TRBV2,TRBJ2-1,NA,NA,CASSEAPSSYNEQFF,TGTGCCAGCAGTGAAGCGCCTAGCTCCTACAATGAGCAGTTCTTC
TRBV9,TRBJ1-2,TRBD1,few,CASSVGPGTGLTYVGYTF,TGTGCCAGCAGCGTCGGTCCCGGGACAGGGTTAACCTATGTTGGCTACACCTTC
TRBV5-6,TRBJ2-7,NA,NA,CASSESTGIDEQYF,TGTGCCAGCAGCGAAAGTACAGGTATCGACGAGCAGTACTTC
TRBV11-2,TRBJ1-1,TRBD1,NA,CASSFTGDTEAFF,TGTGCCAGCAGCTTCACAGGGGACACTGAAGCTTTCTTT
TRBV6-1,TRBJ1-3,NA,NA,CASSSVTGNTIYF,TGTGCCAGCAGCAGTGTGACTGGAAACACCATATATTTT
TRBV7-9,TRBJ2-1,NA,NA,CASTGAGYNEQFF,TGTGCCAGTACAGGGGCGGGATACAATGAGCAGTTCTTC
TRBV11-1,TRBJ1-2,TRBD1,NA,CASSPQTGEGDGYTF,TGTGCCAGCAGCCCCCAGACAGGGGAAGGTGATGGCTACACCTTC
TRBV12-5,TRBJ1-3,NA,once,CASGQGKVLSGNTIYF,TGTGCTAGTGGTCAGGGAAAGGTTCTCTCTGGAAACACCATATATTTT
TRBV7-9,TRBJ2-1,TRBD2,NA,CASSSVSLAGTGEQFF,TGTGCCAGCAGCTCGGTCTCACTAGCGGGAACGGGTGAGCAGTTCTTC
TRBV27,TRBJ1-1,NA,NA,CASGPASNTEAFF,TGTGCCAGCGGGCCGGCCTCAAACACTGAAGCTTTCTTT
TRBV7-9,TRBJ2-7,TRBD1,once,CASSRQGMSYEQYF,TGTGCCAGCAGCCGACAGGGTATGAGCTACGAGCAGTACTTC
TRBV5-1,TRBJ1-1,NA,NA,CASSLAGYTEAFF,TGCGCCAGCAGCTTGGCCGGGTACACTGAAGCTTTCTTT
TRBV29-1,TRBJ2-5,TRBD1,NA,CSGNRGRETQYF,TGCAGCGGGAACAGGGGACGGGAGACCCAGTACTTC
TRBV5-1,TRBJ2-7,TRBD2,NA,CASSSAGGATYEQYF,TGCGCCAGCAGCTCGGCGGGAGGGGCCACCTACGAGCAGTACTTC
TRBV5-1,TRBJ2-1,NA,NA,CASSLARDEQFF,TGCGCCAGCAGCTTGGCGAGGGATGAGCAGTTCTTC
TRBV28,TRBJ1-3,NA,NA,CASSLIQGSGNTIYF,TGTGCCAGCAGTTTAATTCAGGGCTCTGGAAACACCATATATTTT
TRBV4-1,TRBJ1-4,NA,once,CASSQDMGPPANEKLFF,TGCGCCAGCAGCCAAGATATGGGGCCCCCAGCTAATGAAAAACTGTTTTTT
TRBV27,TRBJ1-6,TRBD1,NA,CASSHQGQTKPLHF,TGTGCCAGCAGTCATCAGGGACAGACAAAACCCCTCCACTTT
TRBV27,TRBJ2-7,NA,NA,CASSPADGNPYEQYF,TGTGCCAGCAGTCCAGCGGACGGGAATCCCTACGAGCAGTACTTC
TRBV19,TRBJ1-1,TRBD1,NA,CASSKQGDTTEAFF,TGTGCCAGTAGTAAACAGGGGGATACCACTGAAGCTTTCTTT
TRBV6-6,TRBJ2-3,TRBD2,NA,CASSSTSGERDTQYF,TGTGCCAGCAGTTCGACTAGCGGGGAGAGAGATACGCAGTATTTT
TRBV13,TRBJ2-5,TRBD1,NA,CASSSGQGGAGTGQETQYF,TGTGCCAGCAGCTCCGGACAGGGCGGGGCGGGGACCGGGCAAGAGACCCAGTACTTC
TRBV19,TRBJ2-1,TRBD2,NA,CATDSGGLSYNEQFF,TGTGCCACAGATAGCGGGGGATTGTCCTACAATGAGCAGTTCTTC
TRBV6-1,TRBJ1-1,TRBD1,NA,CASSEGQLNTEAFF,TGTGCCAGCAGTGAGGGACAGTTGAACACTGAAGCTTTCTTT
TRBV15,TRBJ1-4,NA,once,CATSRRQGIGEKLFF,TGTGCCACCAGCAGGCGGCAGGGAATAGGTGAAAAACTGTTTTTT
TRBV13,TRBJ2-3,NA,NA,CASSSYSTGRGDTQYF,TGTGCCAGCAGCTCCTACTCGACTGGCCGGGGAGATACGCAGTATTTT
TRBV27,TRBJ2-7,TRBD1,once,CASHQSTAGTGVSYEQYF,TGTGCCAGCCATCAATCCACCGCCGGGACAGGGGTCTCCTACGAGCAGTACTTC
TRBV19,TRBJ1-4,NA,NA,CASSRTDFNEKLFF,TGTGCCAGTAGTAGGACAGACTTTAATGAAAAACTGTTTTTT
TRBV7-9,TRBJ1-2,NA,NA,CASSLDSFNYGYTF,TGTGCCAGCAGCTTAGACAGTTTTAACTATGGCTACACCTTC
TRBV2,TRBJ2-7,TRBD2,NA,CASGSRDYTYEQYF,TGTGCCAGCGGCAGTCGGGACTACACCTACGAGCAGTACTTC
TRBV7-2,TRBJ2-1,TRBD2,NA,CASSLRASGGYSYNEQFF,TGTGCCAGCAGCTTAAGGGCTAGCGGGGGGTACTCCTACAATGAGCAGTTCTTC
TRBV6-1,TRBJ2-3,TRBD2,NA,CASSSERGSTDTQYF,TGTGCCAGCAGTTCCGAGCGGGGAAGCACAGATACGCAGTATTTT
TRBV6-5,TRBJ2-2,NA,few,CASSATWVNTGELFF,TGTGCCAGCAGTGCGACATGGGTGAACACCGGGGAGCTGTTTTTT
TRBV11-3,TRBJ2-3,TRBD2,NA,CASTLADTDTQYF,TGTGCCAGCACCCTAGCGGACACAGATACGCAGTATTTT
TRBV7-2,TRBJ1-2,NA,once,CASSLTGGYTF,TGTGCCAGCAGCTTAACGGGTGGCTACACCTTC
TRBV11-3,TRBJ2-1,TRBD2,NA,CASSELAVSYNEQFF,TGTGCCAGCAGCGAACTAGCGGTCTCCTACAATGAGCAGTTCTTC
TRBV18,TRBJ2-4,TRBD1,NA,CASSPLITRGLGAKNIQYF,TGTGCCAGCTCACCGCTCATAACCAGGGGGCTGGGGGCCAAAAACATTCAGTACTTC
TRBV10-3,TRBJ1-2,NA,few,CAITRLEQGSYGYTF,TGTGCCATCACCCGCCTAGAACAGGGTTCCTATGGCTACACCTTC
TRBV7-9,TRBJ1-2,NA,once,CASSLNTGEGYTF,TGTGCCAGCAGCTTAAACACAGGAGAAGGCTACACCTTC
TRBV12-5,TRBJ1-5,TRBD1,NA,CASGLGVDRGSNQPQHF,TGCGCTAGTGGTTTGGGGGTGGACAGGGGAAGCAATCAGCCCCAGCATTTT
TRBV11-2,TRBJ2-7,NA,once,CASSFNRDTYEQYF,TGTGCCAGCAGCTTCAACAGGGACACCTACGAGCAGTACTTC
TRBV5-6,TRBJ2-7,TRBD1,NA,CASNMLGQGSYEQYF,TGTGCCAGCAACATGCTGGGACAGGGGAGCTACGAGCAGTACTTC
TRBV5-4,TRBJ2-3,NA,NA,CASSLRGTDTQYF,TGTGCCAGCAGCCTTCGTGGCACAGATACGCAGTATTTT
TRBV5-1,TRBJ1-2,TRBD1,NA,CASSSGTGTNYGYTF,TGCGCCAGCAGCTCCGGGACAGGGACAAACTATGGCTACACCTTC
TRBV5-1,TRBJ2-1,NA,few,CASSLQVRDNEQFF,TGCGCCAGCAGCTTACAGGTTCGGGACAATGAGCAGTTCTTC
TRBV5-1,TRBJ1-5,NA,NA,CARKPSRQSYQPQHF,TGCGCCAGAAAACCCAGCCGACAGTCTTATCAGCCCCAGCATTTT
TRBV5-1,TRBJ2-5,NA,NA,CASSFTGETQYF,TGCGCCAGCAGCTTTACAGGGGAGACCCAGTACTTC
TRBV10-3,TRBJ1-3,NA,few,CAISDKSSGNTIYF,TGTGCCATCAGTGACAAGAGCTCTGGAAACACCATATATTTT
TRBV10-3,TRBJ1-1,NA,NA,CAINPAPGSGGGEAFF,TGTGCCATCAACCCCGCGCCGGGTTCCGGGGGGGGTGAAGCTTTCTTT
TRBV2,TRBJ1-3,NA,NA,CASEGFGNTIYF,TGTGCCAGCGAGGGTTTCGGAAACACCATATATTTT
TRBV5-1,TRBJ2-5,TRBD1,NA,CASSPTGTGEKTQYF,TGCGCCAGCAGCCCTACCGGGACAGGGGAGAAGACCCAGTACTTC
TRBV5-1,TRBJ2-3,TRBD1,NA,CASSLAGQPTDTQYF,TGCGCCAGCAGCTTGGCGGGACAGCCCACAGATACGCAGTATTTT
TRBV6-5,TRBJ2-7,TRBD2,NA,CASSYERGGPYEQYF,TGTGCCAGCAGTTACGAGCGGGGGGGCCCCTACGAGCAGTACTTC
TRBV4-1,TRBJ2-5,TRBD1,NA,CASSQVGTGRETQYF,TGCGCCAGCAGCCAAGTAGGGACAGGGAGAGAGACCCAGTACTTC